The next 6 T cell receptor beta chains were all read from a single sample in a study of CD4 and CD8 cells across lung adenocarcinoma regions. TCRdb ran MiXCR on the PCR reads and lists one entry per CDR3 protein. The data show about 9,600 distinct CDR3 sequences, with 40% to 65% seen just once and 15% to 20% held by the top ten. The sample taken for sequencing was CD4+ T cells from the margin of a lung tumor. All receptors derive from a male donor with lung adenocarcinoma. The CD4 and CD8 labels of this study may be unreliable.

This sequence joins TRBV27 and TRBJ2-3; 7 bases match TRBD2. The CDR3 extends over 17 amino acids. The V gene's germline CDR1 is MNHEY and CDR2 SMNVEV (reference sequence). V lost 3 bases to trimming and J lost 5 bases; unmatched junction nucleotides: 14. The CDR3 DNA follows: TGTGCCAGCAGTTTGGGGGGGGGGGGATTCGACCAAGATACGCAGTATTTT. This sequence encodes CASSLGGGGFDQDTQYF.

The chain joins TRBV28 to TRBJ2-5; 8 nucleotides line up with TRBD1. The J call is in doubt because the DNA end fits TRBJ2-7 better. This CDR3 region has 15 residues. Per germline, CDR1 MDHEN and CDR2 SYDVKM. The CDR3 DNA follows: TGTGCCAGCAGTCCTCACCGGACAGGGATCCACGAGCAGTACTTC. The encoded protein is CASSPHRTGIHEQYF.

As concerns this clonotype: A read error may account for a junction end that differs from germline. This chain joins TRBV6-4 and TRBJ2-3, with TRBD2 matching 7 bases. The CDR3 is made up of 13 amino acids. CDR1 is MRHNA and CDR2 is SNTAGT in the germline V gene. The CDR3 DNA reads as TGTGCCAGCGGTGCGGGAGCCAAAGATACGCAGTACTTT. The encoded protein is CASGAGAKDTQYF.

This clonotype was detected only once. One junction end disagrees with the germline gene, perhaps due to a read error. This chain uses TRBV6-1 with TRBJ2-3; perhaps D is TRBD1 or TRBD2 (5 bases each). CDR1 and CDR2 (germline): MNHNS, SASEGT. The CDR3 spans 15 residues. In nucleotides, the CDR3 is TGTGCCAGCGGCTCGGGGCTGTGCGGCGAAAATATTCAGTATTTC. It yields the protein CASGSGLCGENIQYF.

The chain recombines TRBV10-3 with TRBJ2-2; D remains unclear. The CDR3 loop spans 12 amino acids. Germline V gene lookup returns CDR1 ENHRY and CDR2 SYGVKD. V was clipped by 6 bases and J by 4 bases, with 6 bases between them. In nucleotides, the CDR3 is TGTGCCATCAGGGGGTCCACCGGGGAGCTGTTTTTT. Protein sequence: CAIRGSTGELFF.

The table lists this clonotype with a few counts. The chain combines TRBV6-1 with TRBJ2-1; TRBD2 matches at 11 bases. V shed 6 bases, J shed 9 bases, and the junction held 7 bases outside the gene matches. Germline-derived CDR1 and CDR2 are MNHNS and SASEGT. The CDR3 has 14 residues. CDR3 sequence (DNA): TGTGCCAGCAGCGGGCTAGCGGGGGGACCTGAGCAGTTCTTC. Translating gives CASSGLAGGPEQFF.